This TCR beta chain was sequenced for a study of blood T cell repertoires in COVID-19. Here immunoSEQ multiplex PCR was the method, and the copy in TCRdb shows in-frame clones only, minus some. This sample yields about 420,000 clones, of which around 90% are seen a single time; about 0.91% belongs to the top ten. The TCR sequence derives from a man younger than 30 with COVID-19, enrolled during active disease. The material sequenced was peripheral blood.

The chain's CDR3 is CASSRQGYEQYF. The CDR3 DNA reads TGTGCCAGCAGTCGACAGGGGTACGAGCAGTACTTC. V usage is TRBV28 and J usage is TRBJ2-7; 8 nucleotides match TRBD1. Germline V gene data show CDR1 as MDHEN and CDR2 as SYDVKM. This CDR3 comprises 12 residues. Losses at the gene ends were 5 bases for V and 4 bases for J; bases not matched to a gene: 1.